This entry is about one T cell receptor beta chain. Selected positively for CCR7 and CD45RO-negative, naive CD8 cells excluded terminally differentiated effector memory CD45RA+ cells. Clones were sequenced by immunoSEQ multiplex PCR, and TCRdb holds only the in-frame ones, with some missing. The repertoire holds some 580,000 clones, with 98% as singletons. This entry comes from a study of shared clonotypes between healthy human individuals. Germline CDR1 is SEHNR and CDR2 is FQNEAQ (reference sequence). V lost 1 base to trimming and J lost 2 bases, with 5 bases between them. This CDR3 has 14 amino acids.

The receptor was isolated from a man between 25 and 39 years old in good health. J is TRBJ2-2 and V is TRBV7-9; D call uncertain. Sequences were obtained from naive CD8+ T cells sorted from blood. The CDR3 reads CASSLGLNTGELFF. CDR3 DNA: TGTGCCAGCAGCTTAGGCCTTAACACCGGGGAGCTGTTTTTT.